This is a list of T cell receptor beta chains from one sample in a study of blood T cell repertoires in COVID-19. Profiling relied on immunoSEQ multiplex PCR, and the TCRdb table lists in-frame clones only, not all of them. The table lists approximately 70,000 clones, about 80% of them singletons. Input material: peripheral blood. Every receptor here comes from a woman aged 70 to 79 with acute or convalescent COVID-19. CDR3s include the opening cysteine and the closing phenylalanine or tryptophan. A D gene is named only where the DNA matches it firmly. Expanded clones get a size class; other rows say once, few or many, or leave the size out.

TRBV5-1	NA	once	TRBJ2-5	TGCGCCAGCAGCTTGGCGCGAAGGGGCTGGGAAGAGACCCAGTACTTC	CASSLARRGWEETQYF
TRBV6-5	TRBD1	NA	TRBJ1-5	TGTGCCAGCAGTTACTCCCCGGGACAGAGCAATCAGCCCCAGCATTTT	CASSYSPGQSNQPQHF
TRBV7-2	TRBD2	NA	TRBJ2-1	TGTGCCAGCAGCTTAGTTGCTAGCGGGAGTTATGAGCAGTTCTTC	CASSLVASGSYEQFF
TRBV4-2	TRBD1	NA	TRBJ2-1	TGTGCCAGCAGCAGACCGGGACAGGGGATCTACAATGAGCAGTTCTTC	CASSRPGQGIYNEQFF
TRBV9	NA	NA	TRBJ1-1	TGTGCCAGCAGCGGTAACGGACTAGGGGTAACTGAAGCTTTCTTT	CASSGNGLGVTEAFF
TRBV6-1	NA	once	TRBJ1-1	TGTGCCAGCAGTGAATATATGAACACTGAAGCTTTCTTT	CASSEYMNTEAFF
TRBV19	NA	NA	TRBJ2-3	TGTGCCAGTCTGAAAACAGGCGGCAGATTTGATACGCAGTATTTT	CASLKTGGRFDTQYF
TRBV7-9	NA	few	TRBJ1-2	TGTGCCAGCAGAACCGACAGCAACTATGGCTACACCTTC	CASRTDSNYGYTF
TRBV7-8	TRBD2	NA	TRBJ2-3	TGTGCCAGCAGCTTAGCTAGGCTAGCGGGGGGGCGGGTCACAGATACGCAGTATTTT	CASSLARLAGGRVTDTQYF
TRBV5-6	TRBD2	NA	TRBJ2-7	TGTGCCAGCAGCAACAGCGGGGGGTACGAGCAGTACTTC	CASSNSGGYEQYF
TRBV5-1	NA	NA	TRBJ2-2	TGCGCTTCGGGACTTACAAACACCGGGGAGCTGTTTTTT	CASGLTNTGELFF
TRBV6-5	TRBD1	NA	TRBJ1-1	TGTGCCAGCAGGTGGGACAGACTGAACACTGAAGCTTTCTTT	CASRWDRLNTEAFF
TRBV11-2	TRBD1	NA	TRBJ1-1	TGTGCCAGCAGCCCTCGTGGGGCAGGGGGCGGCACTGAAGCTTTCTTT	CASSPRGAGGGTEAFF
TRBV19	NA	NA	TRBJ1-6	TGTGCCAGTAGCAAAGCGGGACCCTATAATTCACCCCTCCACTTT	CASSKAGPYNSPLHF
TRBV29-1	NA	NA	TRBJ2-5	TGCAGCGTGGTGGAGTTGGCAGGGAGGGGGGAGACCCAGTACTTC	CSVVELAGRGETQYF
TRBV9	TRBD2	NA	TRBJ2-1	TGTGCCAGCAGCGTAACAGCGGGGAATGAGCAGTTCTTC	CASSVTAGNEQFF